The 6 T cell receptor beta chains in this list originate from one sample, sequenced in a study of cytomegalovirus exposure and HLA in healthy donors. It was with 60 Vbeta and 13 Jbeta primers that the PCR ran. TCRdb's copy holds only in-frame clones and misses some; the assay was immunoSEQ multiplex PCR. The sample includes about 160,000 clones, 75% of them seen just once. Sequenced material: PBMCs. These receptors originate from a female donor in good health and CMV-seronegative.

V usage is TRBV19 and J usage is TRBJ1-5, with D possibly TRBD1 on 5 matching bases. The length of the CDR3 is 18 residues. Per the germline V gene, CDR1 is LNHDA and CDR2 is SQIVND (reference sequence). Trimming shortened V by 5 bases and J by 0 bases, and 20 bases separated the two germline ends. In nucleotides, the CDR3 is TGTGCCAGTAGTTTACCGGGACTCCTGACGACTAGCAATCAGCCCCAGCATTTT. Protein sequence: CASSLPGLLTTSNQPQHF.

The chain carries TRBV7-9 and TRBJ2-7, with D perhaps TRBD2 (5 bases). Trimming took 4 bases from V and 0 from J, leaving 13 bases between them. The germline V gene has CDR1 SEHNR and CDR2 FQNEAQ (reference sequence). CDR3 length: 15 amino acids. DNA of the CDR3: TGTGCCAGCAGCTCAGCTGCTAGCAGCTCCTACGAGCAGTACTTC. This translates into CASSSAASSSYEQYF.

The rearrangement links TRBV5-4 to TRBJ1-2; D remains ambiguous. The CDR3 loop spans 13 amino acids. Trimming took off 0 bases at V and 4 bases at J, with 7 bases between the two ends. Germline CDR1 is SGHNT and CDR2 is YYREEE (reference sequence). The DNA for the CDR3 is TGTGCCAGCAGCTTGGACCAAGCCTATGGCTACACCTTC. Its protein product is CASSLDQAYGYTF.

The CDR3 is CASSLADREGGQYF. CDR3 bases: TGCGCCAGCAGCTTGGCGGACAGGGAGGGGGGGCAGTACTTC. This chain links TRBV5-1 with TRBJ2-7; weak D call: TRBD1 (8 bases). Trimming removed 0 bases from V and 9 bases from J, with 16 bases in between. The CDR3 has 14 residues. Germline-derived CDR1 and CDR2 are SGHRS and YFSETQ.

The chain joins TRBV5-6 to TRBJ2-7; D remains unclear. V lost 2 bases to trimming and J lost 1 base, with 10 bases between them. Germline values: CDR1 SGHDT, CDR2 YYEEEE. The CDR3 loop spans 14 amino acids. CDR3 loop: CASSLGDSSYEQYF. CDR3 DNA sequence: TGTGCCAGCAGCTTAGGAGACTCATCCTACGAGCAGTACTTC.

The chain's CDR3 is CASSWNSEDTQYF. The CDR3 nucleotides read TGTGCCAGCAGCTGGAACAGTGAAGATACGCAGTATTTT. The rearrangement links TRBV5-4 to TRBJ2-3; D not resolved. V lost 3 bases, J lost 5 bases, and 10 bases lay in between. Germline lookup yields CDR1 SGHNT and CDR2 YYREEE (reference sequence). The CDR3 spans 13 residues.